These T cell receptor beta chains were read from a single sample in a study of blood T cells in healthy people across ages. TCRdb passed the 5' RACE reads through MiXCR, listing each CDR3 protein once. The sample consists of over 500,000 distinct CDR3 sequences, 27% of them appearing once. The sample also formed part of further work on T cells of mothers and their children.

Sequencing was carried out using blood. The receptors derive from a boy aged 2 to 10 in good health. The CDR3 runs from the conserved cysteine through the conserved F or W. Each record gives: CDR3 protein, CDR3 DNA, D gene, clone size, J gene, V gene. A D gene is named only where the DNA matches it firmly. Clone size, where shown, is once, few, many, or a class for clones that have expanded.

CSGRGLGSYEQYF | TGCAGTGGTAGGGGACTAGGGTCCTACGAGCAGTACTTC | TRBD2 | few | TRBJ2-7 | TRBV20-1
CSAPGLAEEQYF | TGCAGTGCGCCGGGACTAGCAGAAGAGCAGTACTTC | TRBD2 | few | TRBJ2-7 | TRBV20-1
CSARTSAAGELFF | TGCAGTGCTAGAACTAGCGCTGCCGGGGAGCTGTTTTTT | TRBD2 | few | TRBJ2-2 | TRBV20-1
CSARVAGAITDTQYF | TGCAGTGCTAGAGTAGCGGGGGCGATCACAGATACGCAGTATTTT | TRBD2 | - | TRBJ2-3 | TRBV20-1
CASSSLATGAETQYF | TGTGCCAGCAGTTCCTTAGCGACAGGGGCAGAGACCCAGTACTTC | TRBD1 | - | TRBJ2-5 | TRBV12-3/TRBV12-4
CASSLTGNREYQKGYYGYTF | TGTGCCAGCAGCCTGACAGGGAATCGGGAGTACCAAAAGGGGTACTATGGCTACACCTTC | TRBD1 | once | TRBJ1-2 | TRBV7-6
CASSLGLAGSEGFYEQYF | TGCGCCAGCAGCCTCGGACTAGCGGGATCCGAAGGATTTTACGAGCAGTACTTC | TRBD2 | - | TRBJ2-7 | TRBV5-1
CASRPLNQETQYF | TGTGCCAGCAGACCGCTTAACCAAGAGACCCAGTACTTC | - | - | TRBJ2-5 | TRBV27
CASRGQIYNEQFF | TGTGCCAGCAGAGGACAGATTTACAATGAGCAGTTCTTC | - | - | TRBJ2-1 | TRBV7-2
CASSDPLRGYEQYF | TGTGCCAGCAGTGATCCTCTGCGTGGCTACGAGCAGTACTTC | - | - | TRBJ2-7 | TRBV2
CASSLVELALRNTQYF | TGTGCCAGCAGTTTAGTAGAACTAGCCCTCCGGAATACGCAGTATTTT | - | - | TRBJ2-3 | TRBV12-3/TRBV12-4
CSARDMASGLTGELFF | TGCAGTGCTAGAGATATGGCTAGCGGGCTCACCGGGGAGCTGTTTTTT | TRBD2 | few | TRBJ2-2 | TRBV20-1
CASGRGLDEQFF | TGTGCCAGCGGGCGGGGGTTAGATGAGCAGTTCTTC | TRBD2 | - | TRBJ2-1 | TRBV3-1
CSPTTGETQYF | TGCAGCCCCACAACGGGGGAGACCCAGTACTTC | - | - | TRBJ2-5 | TRBV20-1
CASSWGTAGAEAFF | TGCGCCAGCAGCTGGGGGACAGCTGGGGCTGAAGCTTTCTTT | TRBD1 | - | TRBJ1-1 | TRBV5-1
CSVTGTSGMEDTQYF | TGCAGCGTTACCGGGACTAGCGGGATGGAAGATACGCAGTATTTT | TRBD2 | few | TRBJ2-3 | TRBV29-1
CATSRGRARSTDTQYF | TGTGCCACCAGCAGAGGCCGGGCCAGGAGCACAGATACGCAGTATTTT | - | once | TRBJ2-3 | TRBV15
CSVRGGETQYF | TGCAGCGTCAGGGGTGGCGAGACCCAGTACTTC | - | few | TRBJ2-5 | TRBV29-1
CASRPTSYEQYF | TGTGCCAGCAGACCCACCTCCTACGAGCAGTACTTC | - | - | TRBJ2-7 | TRBV2
CASSVQAGGSLYEQYF | TGTGCCAGCAGCGTACAAGCGGGAGGGAGTCTGTACGAGCAGTACTTC | TRBD2 | few | TRBJ2-7 | TRBV9
CASSLVPLRRQETQYF | TGTGCCAGCAGCCTCGTGCCCCTCCGACGCCAAGAGACCCAGTACTTC | - | few | TRBJ2-5 | TRBV3-1
CSVEDGWGRGRSSYNEQFF | TGCAGCGTTGAGGACGGGTGGGGGCGCGGAAGGAGCTCCTACAATGAGCAGTTCTTC | - | - | TRBJ2-1 | TRBV29-1
CASSVILDRYEQYF | TGTGCCAGCAGTGTTATTCTCGACAGGTACGAGCAGTACTTC | - | - | TRBJ2-7 | TRBV28